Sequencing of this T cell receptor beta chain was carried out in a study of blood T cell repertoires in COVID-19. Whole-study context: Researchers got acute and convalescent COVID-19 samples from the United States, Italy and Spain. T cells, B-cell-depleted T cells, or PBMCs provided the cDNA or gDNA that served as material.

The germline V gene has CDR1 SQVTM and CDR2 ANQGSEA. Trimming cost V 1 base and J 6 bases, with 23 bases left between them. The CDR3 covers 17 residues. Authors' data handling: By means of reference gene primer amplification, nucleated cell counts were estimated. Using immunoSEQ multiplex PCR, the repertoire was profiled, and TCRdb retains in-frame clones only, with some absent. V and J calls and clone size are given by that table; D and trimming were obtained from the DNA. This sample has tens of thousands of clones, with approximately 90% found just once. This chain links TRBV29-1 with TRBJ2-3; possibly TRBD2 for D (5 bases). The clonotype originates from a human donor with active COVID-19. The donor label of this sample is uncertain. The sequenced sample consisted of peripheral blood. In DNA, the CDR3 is TGCAGCGTTGAAGGACATTGGGAGCGGTTAGATTCGGATACGCAGTATTTT. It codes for CSVEGHWERLDSDTQYF.